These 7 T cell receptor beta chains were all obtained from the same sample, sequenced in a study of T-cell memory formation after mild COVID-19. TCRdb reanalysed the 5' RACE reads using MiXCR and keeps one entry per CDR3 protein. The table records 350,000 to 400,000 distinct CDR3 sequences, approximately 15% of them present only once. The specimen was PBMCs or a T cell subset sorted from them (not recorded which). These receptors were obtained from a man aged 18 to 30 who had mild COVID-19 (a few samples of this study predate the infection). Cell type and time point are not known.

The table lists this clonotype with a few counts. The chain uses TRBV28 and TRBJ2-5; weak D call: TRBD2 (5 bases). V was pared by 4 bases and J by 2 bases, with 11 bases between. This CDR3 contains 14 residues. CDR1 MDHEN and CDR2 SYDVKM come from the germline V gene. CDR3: CASSYPGRQETQYF. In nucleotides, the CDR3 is TGTGCCAGCAGTTACCCGGGGAGACAAGAGACCCAGTACTTC.

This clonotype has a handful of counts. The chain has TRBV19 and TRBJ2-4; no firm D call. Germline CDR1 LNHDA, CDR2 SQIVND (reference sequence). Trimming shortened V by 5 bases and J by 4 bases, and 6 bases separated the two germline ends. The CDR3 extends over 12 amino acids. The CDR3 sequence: CASSPQKNIQYF. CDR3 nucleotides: TGTGCCAGTAGTCCCCAGAAAAACATTCAGTACTTC.

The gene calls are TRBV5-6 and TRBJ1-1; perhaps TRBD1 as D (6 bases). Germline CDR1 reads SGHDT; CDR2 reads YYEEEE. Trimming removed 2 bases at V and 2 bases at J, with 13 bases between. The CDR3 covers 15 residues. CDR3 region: CASSFLGDTNTEAFF. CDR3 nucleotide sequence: TGTGCCAGCAGCTTCCTAGGGGACACAAACACTGAAGCTTTCTTT.

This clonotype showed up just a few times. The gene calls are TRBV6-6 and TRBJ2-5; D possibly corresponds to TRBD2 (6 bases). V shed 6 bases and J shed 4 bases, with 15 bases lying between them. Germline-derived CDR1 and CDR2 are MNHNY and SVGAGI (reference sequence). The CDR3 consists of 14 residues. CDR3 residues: CASSHEGGAETQYF. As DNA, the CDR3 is TGTGCCAGCAGCCACGAAGGAGGGGCAGAGACCCAGTACTTC.

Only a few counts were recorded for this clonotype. The CDR3 protein is CSAPHWESGRGGGGLFF. The CDR3 DNA reads as TGCAGTGCCCCCCATTGGGAATCCGGTCGGGGGGGAGGTGGGCTGTTTTTT. The V gene is TRBV20-1, the J gene TRBJ1-4, with D possibly TRBD1 on 5 matching bases. V gave up 6 bases and J gave up 14 bases, with 34 bases separating them. Germline CDR1 reads DFQATT; CDR2 reads SNEGSKA (reference sequence). The CDR3 spans 17 residues.

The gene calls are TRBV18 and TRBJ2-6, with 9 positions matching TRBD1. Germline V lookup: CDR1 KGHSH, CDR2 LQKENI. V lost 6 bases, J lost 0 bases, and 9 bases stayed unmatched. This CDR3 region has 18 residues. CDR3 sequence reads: CASSTGTGFYSGANVLTF. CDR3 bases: TGTGCCAGCTCTACCGGGACAGGGTTCTACTCTGGGGCCAACGTCCTGACTTTC.

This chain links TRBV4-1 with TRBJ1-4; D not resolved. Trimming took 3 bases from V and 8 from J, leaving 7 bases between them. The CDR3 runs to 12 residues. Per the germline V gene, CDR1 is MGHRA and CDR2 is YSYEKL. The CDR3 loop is CASSHPHEKLFF. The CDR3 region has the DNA TGCGCCAGCAGCCACCCCCACGAAAAACTGTTTTTT.